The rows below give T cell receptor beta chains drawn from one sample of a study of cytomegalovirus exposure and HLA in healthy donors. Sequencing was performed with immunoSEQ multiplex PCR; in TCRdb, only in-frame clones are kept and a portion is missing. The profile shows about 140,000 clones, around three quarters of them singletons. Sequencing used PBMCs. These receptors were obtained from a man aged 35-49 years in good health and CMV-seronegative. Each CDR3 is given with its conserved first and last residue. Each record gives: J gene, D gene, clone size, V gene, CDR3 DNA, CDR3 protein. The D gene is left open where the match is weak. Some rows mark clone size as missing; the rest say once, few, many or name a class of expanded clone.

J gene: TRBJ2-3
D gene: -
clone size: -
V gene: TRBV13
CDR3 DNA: TGTGCCAGCAGCTCCCTCAAGGGGGTCACAGATACGCAGTATTTT
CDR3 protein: CASSSLKGVTDTQYF

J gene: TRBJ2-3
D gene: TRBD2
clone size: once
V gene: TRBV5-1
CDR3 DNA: TGCGCCAGCAGCTTCGGGGGGGGTGAAGATACGCAGTATTTT
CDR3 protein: CASSFGGGEDTQYF

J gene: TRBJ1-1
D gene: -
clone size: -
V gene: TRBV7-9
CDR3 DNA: TGTGCCAGCAGCCCAACAGCTGAAGCTTTCTTT
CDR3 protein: CASSPTAEAFF

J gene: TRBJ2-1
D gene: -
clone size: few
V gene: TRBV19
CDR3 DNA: TGTGCCAGTAGTATAGCTGCCGGCTCCTACAATGAGCAGTTCTTC
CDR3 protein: CASSIAAGSYNEQFF

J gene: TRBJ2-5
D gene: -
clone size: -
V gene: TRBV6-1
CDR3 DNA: TGTGCCAGCAGTGGGACACGGTTTTCTGAGCAGTACTTC
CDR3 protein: CASSGTRFSEQYF

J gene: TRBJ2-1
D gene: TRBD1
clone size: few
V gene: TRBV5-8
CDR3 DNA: TGTGCCAGCAGCTTGGTGGGACAGGGGGCCGATGAGCAGTTCTTC
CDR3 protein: CASSLVGQGADEQFF

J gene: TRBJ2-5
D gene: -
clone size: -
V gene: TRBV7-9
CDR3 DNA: TGTTCCAGCATGCGAGGGACTCAGACCCAGTACTTC
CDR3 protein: CSSMRGTQTQYF

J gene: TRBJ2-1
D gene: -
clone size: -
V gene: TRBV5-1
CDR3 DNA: TGCGCCAGCAGCTTGGACGCGGGACCCTACAATGAGCAGTTCTTC
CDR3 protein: CASSLDAGPYNEQFF

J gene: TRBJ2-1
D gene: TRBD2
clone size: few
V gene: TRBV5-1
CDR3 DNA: TGCGCCAGCAGCTTGGGCGGACTAGCGGGCGAATACAATGAGCAGTTCTTC
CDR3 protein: CASSLGGLAGEYNEQFF

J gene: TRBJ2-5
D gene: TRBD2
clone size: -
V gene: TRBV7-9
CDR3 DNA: TGTGCCAGCAGCTTCCCCGGACTAGCGGGAGTGGCAGAGACCCAGTACTTC
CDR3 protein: CASSFPGLAGVAETQYF

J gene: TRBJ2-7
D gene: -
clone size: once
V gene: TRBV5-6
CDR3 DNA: -
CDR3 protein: CASSRTWGQGSSYF

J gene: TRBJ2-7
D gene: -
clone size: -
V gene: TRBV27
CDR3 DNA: TGTGCCAGCAGTTTAAGCTGGGGGGACGAGCAGTACTTC
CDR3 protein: CASSLSWGDEQYF

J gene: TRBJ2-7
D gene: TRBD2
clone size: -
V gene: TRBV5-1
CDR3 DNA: TGCGCCAGCAGCTTAGTGACTAGCGGGTACTACGAGCAGTACTTC
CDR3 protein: CASSLVTSGYYEQYF

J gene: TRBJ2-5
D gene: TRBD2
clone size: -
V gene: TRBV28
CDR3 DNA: TGTGCCAGTACCCCGGGACTAGCGGGAGAGACCCAGTACTTC
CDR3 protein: CASTPGLAGETQYF

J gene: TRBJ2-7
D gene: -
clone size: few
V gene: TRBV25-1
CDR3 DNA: TGTGCCAGCAGTGAATTAGGGGGTGGGGGGGACGAGCAGTACTTC
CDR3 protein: CASSELGGGGDEQYF

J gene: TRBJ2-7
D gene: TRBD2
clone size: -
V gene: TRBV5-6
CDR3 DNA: TGTGCCAGCAAGCCGAGCGGGGGGTGGAAGCAGTACTTC
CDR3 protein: CASKPSGGWKQYF

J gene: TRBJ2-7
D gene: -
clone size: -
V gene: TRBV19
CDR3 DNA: TGTGCCAGTAGTACCACAGGGTCCGAGCAGTACTTC
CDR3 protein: CASSTTGSEQYF

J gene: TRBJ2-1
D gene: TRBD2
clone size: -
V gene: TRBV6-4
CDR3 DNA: TGTGCCAGCAGTGACCGACTCGGTGGGGGGGATGAGCAGTTCTTC
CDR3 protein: CASSDRLGGGDEQFF

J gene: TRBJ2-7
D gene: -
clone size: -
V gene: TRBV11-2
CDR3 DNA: TGTGCCAGCAGCTTTGCTAGGAGCTACGAGCAGTACTTC
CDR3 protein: CASSFARSYEQYF

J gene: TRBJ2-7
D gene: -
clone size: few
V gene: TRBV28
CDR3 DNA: TGTGCCAGCAGGGACTGGCGGGGCTACGAGCAGTACTTC
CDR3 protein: CASRDWRGYEQYF

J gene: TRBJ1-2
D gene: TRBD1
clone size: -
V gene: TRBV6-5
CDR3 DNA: TGTGCCAGCAGTCGGACAGGGGGCTCTCGTGGCTACACCTTC
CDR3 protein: CASSRTGGSRGYTF

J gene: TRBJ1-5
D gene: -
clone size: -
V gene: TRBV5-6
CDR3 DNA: TGTGCCAGCAGCTATCTTATGAATCAGCCCCAGCATTTT
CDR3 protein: CASSYLMNQPQHF

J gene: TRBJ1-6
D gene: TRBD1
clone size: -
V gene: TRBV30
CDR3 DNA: TGTGCCTTCTGGACAGGGGGCGACTCACCCCTCCACTTT
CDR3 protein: CAFWTGGDSPLHF

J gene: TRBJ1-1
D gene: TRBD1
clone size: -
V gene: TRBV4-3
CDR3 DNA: TGCGCCAGCAGCCAAAACAGGGGGATCACTGAAGCTTTCTTT
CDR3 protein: CASSQNRGITEAFF

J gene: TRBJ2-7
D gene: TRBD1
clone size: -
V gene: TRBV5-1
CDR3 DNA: TGCGCCAGCAGCTTGGGACAGGGATCTTTAGTGGAGCAGTACTTC
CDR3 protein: CASSLGQGSLVEQYF

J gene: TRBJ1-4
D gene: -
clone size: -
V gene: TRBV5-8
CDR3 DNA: TGTGCCAGCAGCCCCCCGGTTGAGGGATATGAAAAACTGTTTTTT
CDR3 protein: CASSPPVEGYEKLFF

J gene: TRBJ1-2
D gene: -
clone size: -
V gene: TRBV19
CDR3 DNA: TGTGCCAGTACCCTTACCCCCAACCAGGGAGGCTACACCTTC
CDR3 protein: CASTLTPNQGGYTF

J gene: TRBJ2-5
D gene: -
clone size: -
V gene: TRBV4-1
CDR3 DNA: TGCGCCAGCAGCCAGCAAGGGAGAGGGGGAGAGACCCAGTACTTC
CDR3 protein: CASSQQGRGGETQYF

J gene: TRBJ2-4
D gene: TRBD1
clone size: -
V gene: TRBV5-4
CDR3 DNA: TGTGCCAGCAGCCCCGGACAGGGGCTGGCCAAAAACATTCAGTACTTC
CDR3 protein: CASSPGQGLAKNIQYF

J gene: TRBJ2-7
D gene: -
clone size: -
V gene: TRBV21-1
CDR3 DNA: TGTGCCAGCCGACCGGGACAGATATACGAGCAGTACTTC
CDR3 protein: CASRPGQIYEQYF

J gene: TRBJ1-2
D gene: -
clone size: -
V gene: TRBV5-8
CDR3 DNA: TGTGCCAGCAGCTTAGCAGGGAACTATGGCTACACCTTC
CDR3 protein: CASSLAGNYGYTF

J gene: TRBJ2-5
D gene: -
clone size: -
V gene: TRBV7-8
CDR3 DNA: TGTGCCAGCAGCTTAGTTCCTAGGGGAGAGACCCAGTACTTC
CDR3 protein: CASSLVPRGETQYF

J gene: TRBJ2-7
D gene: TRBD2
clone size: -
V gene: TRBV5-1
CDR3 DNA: TGCGCCAGCAACCAGGAGGGACTAGCGGGAGGCCTCTACGAGCAGTACTTC
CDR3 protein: CASNQEGLAGGLYEQYF

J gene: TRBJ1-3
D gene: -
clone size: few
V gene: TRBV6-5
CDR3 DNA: TGTGCCAGCAGTCGGACAGCAAGAAACACCATATATTTT
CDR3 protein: CASSRTARNTIYF

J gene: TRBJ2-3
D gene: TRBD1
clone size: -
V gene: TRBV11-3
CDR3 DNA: TGTGCCAGCAGCTCGGGACAGGCAAGTTCCACAGATACGCAGTATTTT
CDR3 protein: CASSSGQASSTDTQYF

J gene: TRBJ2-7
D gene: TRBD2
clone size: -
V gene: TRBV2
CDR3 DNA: TGTGCCAGCAGTGAACCGGGACTAGCGACTACCTACGAGCAGTACTTC
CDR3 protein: CASSEPGLATTYEQYF

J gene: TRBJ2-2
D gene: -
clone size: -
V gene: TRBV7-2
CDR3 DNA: TGTGCCAGCAGCTTAGCTGGAGTCGCGAACACCGGGGAGCTGTTTTTT
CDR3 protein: CASSLAGVANTGELFF

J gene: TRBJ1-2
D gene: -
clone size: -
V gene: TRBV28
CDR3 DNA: TGTGCCAGCAGCGGGGGTAGCTATGGCTACACCTTC
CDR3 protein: CASSGGSYGYTF

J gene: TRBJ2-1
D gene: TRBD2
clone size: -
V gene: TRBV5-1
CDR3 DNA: TGCGCCAGCAGCTTGGCCGGGACTAGCGGGAGATGGTCCTACAATGAGCAGTTCTTC
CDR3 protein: CASSLAGTSGRWSYNEQFF

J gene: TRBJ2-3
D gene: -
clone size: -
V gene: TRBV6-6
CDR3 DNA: TGTGCCAGCACCCGACAGGAAAGGACAGATACGCAGTATTTT
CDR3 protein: CASTRQERTDTQYF

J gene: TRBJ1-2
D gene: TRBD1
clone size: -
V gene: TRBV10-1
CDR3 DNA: TGCGCCAGCAGTGAGGAGAGACAGGGCTTTCGAGGTGGCTACACCTTC
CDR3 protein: CASSEERQGFRGGYTF

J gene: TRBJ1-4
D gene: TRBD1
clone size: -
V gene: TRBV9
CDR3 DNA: TGTGCCAGCAGCGAAACAGGGGCAACTAATGAAAAACTGTTTTTT
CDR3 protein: CASSETGATNEKLFF

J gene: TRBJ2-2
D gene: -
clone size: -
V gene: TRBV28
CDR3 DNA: TGTGCCAGCACCTTCAGGGGCGGGGAGCTGTTTTTT
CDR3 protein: CASTFRGGELFF

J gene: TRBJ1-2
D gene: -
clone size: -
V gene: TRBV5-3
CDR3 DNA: TGTGCCAGAAGCCTCGGCAGGGCCCTCGGTAGGGACTATGGCTACACCTTC
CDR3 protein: CARSLGRALGRDYGYTF

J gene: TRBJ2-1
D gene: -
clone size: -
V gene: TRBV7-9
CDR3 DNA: TGTTCCAGCAGCTTTACCCCCGTGGAGGAGCAGTTCTTC
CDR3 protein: CSSSFTPVEEQFF

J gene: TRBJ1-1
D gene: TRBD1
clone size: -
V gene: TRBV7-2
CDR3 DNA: TGTGCCAGCAGCATCCAGGGCAGGGGGCTGGGGGAAGCTTTCTTT
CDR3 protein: CASSIQGRGLGEAFF

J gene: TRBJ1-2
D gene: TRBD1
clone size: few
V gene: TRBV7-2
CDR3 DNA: TGTGCCAGCAGCCTCTCCGCCGGGACAGGGAACTATGGCTACACCTTC
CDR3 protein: CASSLSAGTGNYGYTF

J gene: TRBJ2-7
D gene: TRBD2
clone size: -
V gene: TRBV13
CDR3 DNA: TGTGCCAGCAGCCTTGGGACTAGCGGGAGCTACGAGCAGTACTTC
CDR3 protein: CASSLGTSGSYEQYF

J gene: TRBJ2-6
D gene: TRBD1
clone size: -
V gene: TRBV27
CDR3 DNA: TGTGCCAGCACCCCTGGGACAGGAGGGCCTGGGGCCAACGTCCTGACTTTC
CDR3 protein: CASTPGTGGPGANVLTF

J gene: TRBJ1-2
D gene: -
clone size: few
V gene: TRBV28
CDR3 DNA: TGTGCCAGCAGTCCACCTCCAGTCCCGGGAGGCTACACCTTC
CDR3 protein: CASSPPPVPGGYTF

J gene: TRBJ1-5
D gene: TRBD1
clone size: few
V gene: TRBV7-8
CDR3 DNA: TGTGCCAGCAGCCAGGCAGGGGGGATCCGGGATCAGCCCCAGCATTTT
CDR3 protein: CASSQAGGIRDQPQHF

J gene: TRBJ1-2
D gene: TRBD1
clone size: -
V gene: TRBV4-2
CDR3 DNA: TGTGCCAGCAGCCGGGACAGCAACTCCTATGGCTACACCTTC
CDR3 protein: CASSRDSNSYGYTF

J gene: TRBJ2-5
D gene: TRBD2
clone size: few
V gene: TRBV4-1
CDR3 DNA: TGCGCCAGCAGCCAAGTGGGACTAGCGGTTAGAGAGACCCAGTACTTC
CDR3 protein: CASSQVGLAVRETQYF

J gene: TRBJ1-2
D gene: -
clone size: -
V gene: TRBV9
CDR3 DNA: TGTGCCAGCAGCCCCCGAGCTAACTATGGCTACACCTTC
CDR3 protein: CASSPRANYGYTF